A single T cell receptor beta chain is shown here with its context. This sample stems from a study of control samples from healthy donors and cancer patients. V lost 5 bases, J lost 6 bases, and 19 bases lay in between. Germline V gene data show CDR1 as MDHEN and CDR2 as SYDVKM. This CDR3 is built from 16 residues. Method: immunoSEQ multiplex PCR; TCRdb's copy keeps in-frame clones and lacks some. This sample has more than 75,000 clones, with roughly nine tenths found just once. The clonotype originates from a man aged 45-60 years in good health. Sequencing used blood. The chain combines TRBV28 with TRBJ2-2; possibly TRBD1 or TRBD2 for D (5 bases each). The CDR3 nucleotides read TGTGCCAGCAGTCCTAGAACGGGGCACCTGCCCGGGGAGCTGTTTTTT. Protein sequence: CASSPRTGHLPGELFF. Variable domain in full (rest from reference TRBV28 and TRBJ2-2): DVKVTQSSRYLVKRTGEKVFLECVQDMDHENMFWYRQDPGLGLRLIYFSYDVKMKEKGDIPEGYSVSREKKERFSLILESASTNQTSMYLCASSPRTGHLPGELFFGEGSRLTVL.